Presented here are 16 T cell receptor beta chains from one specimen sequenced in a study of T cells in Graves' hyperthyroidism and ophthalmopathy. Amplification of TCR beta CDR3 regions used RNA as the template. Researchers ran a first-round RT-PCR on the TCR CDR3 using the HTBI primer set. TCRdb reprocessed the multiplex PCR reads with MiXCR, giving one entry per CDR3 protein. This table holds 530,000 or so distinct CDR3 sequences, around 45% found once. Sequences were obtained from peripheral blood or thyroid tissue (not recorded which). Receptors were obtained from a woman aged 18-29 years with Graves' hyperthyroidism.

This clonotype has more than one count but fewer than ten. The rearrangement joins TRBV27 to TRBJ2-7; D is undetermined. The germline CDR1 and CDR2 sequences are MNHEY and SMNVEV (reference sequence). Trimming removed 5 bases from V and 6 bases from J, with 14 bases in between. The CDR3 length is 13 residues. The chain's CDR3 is CASSPGASGEQYF. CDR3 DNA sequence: TGTGCCAGCAGTCCAGGTGCATCGGGCGAGCAGTACTTC.

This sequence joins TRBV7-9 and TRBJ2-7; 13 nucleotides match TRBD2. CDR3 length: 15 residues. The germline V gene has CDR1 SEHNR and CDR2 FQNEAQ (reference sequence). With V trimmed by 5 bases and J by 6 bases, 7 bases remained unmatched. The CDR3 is CASSLGLAGPGEQYF. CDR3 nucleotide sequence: TGTGCCAGCAGCCTGGGACTAGCGGGACCTGGCGAGCAGTACTTC.

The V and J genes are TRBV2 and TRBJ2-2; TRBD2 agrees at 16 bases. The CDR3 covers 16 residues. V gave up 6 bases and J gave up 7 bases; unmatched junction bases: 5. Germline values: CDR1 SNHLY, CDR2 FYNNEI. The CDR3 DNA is TGTGCCAGCAGCGGGACTAGCGGGAGGGCCGGCGGGGAGCTGTTTTTT. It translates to CASSGTSGRAGGELFF.

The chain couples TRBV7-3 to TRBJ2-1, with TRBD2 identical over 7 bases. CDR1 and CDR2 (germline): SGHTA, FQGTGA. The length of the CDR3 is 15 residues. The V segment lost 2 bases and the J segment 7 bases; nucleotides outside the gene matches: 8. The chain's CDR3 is CASSLYGGRMNEQFF. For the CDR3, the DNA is TGTGCCAGCAGCTTATACGGCGGGAGAATGAATGAGCAGTTCTTC. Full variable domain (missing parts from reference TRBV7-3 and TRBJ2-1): GAGVSQTPSNKVTEKGKYVELRCDPISGHTALYWYRQSLGQGPEFLIYFQGTGAADDSGLPNDRFFAVRPEGSVSTLKIQRTERGDSAVYLCASSLYGGRMNEQFFGPGTRLTVL.

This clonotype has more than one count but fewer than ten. In DNA, the CDR3 is TGTGCCAGCAGTTACTCGAGGCAGGGCGCAGATACGCAGTATTTT. Amino acids: CASSYSRQGADTQYF. The chain carries TRBV6-6 and TRBJ2-3; a possible D gene is TRBD1 (5 bases). CDR1 and CDR2 (germline): MNHNY, SVGAGI (reference sequence). This CDR3 has 15 amino acids. V was cut by 0 bases and J by 4 bases, with 11 bases left in between.

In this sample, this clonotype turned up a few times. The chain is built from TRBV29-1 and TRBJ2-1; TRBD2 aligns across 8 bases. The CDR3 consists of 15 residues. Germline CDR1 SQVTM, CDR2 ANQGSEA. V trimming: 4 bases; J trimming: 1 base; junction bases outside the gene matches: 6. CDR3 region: CSVGPGGVSYNEQFF. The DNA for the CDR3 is TGCAGCGTTGGGCCGGGAGGGGTTTCCTACAATGAGCAGTTCTTC.

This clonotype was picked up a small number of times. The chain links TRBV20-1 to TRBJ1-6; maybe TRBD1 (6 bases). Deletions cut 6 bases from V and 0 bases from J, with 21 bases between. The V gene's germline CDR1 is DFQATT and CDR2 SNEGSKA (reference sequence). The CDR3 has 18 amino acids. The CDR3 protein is CSATNPGGGLSYNSPLHF. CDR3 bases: TGCAGTGCAACTAATCCCGGGGGGGGGCTCTCCTATAATTCACCCCTCCACTTT.

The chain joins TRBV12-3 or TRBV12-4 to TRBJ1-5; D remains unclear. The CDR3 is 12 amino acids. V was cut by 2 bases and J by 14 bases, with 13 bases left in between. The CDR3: CASSLMRENEHF. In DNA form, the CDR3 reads TGTGCCAGCAGTTTAATGCGGGAGAATGAGCATTTT.

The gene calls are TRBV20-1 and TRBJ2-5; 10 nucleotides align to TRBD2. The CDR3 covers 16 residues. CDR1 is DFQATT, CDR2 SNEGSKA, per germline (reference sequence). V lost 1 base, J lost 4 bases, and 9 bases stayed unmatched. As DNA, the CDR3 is TGCAGTGCTAGAGTGGCTAGCGGGAGTGGAAGAGAGACCCAGTACTTC. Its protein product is CSARVASGSGRETQYF.

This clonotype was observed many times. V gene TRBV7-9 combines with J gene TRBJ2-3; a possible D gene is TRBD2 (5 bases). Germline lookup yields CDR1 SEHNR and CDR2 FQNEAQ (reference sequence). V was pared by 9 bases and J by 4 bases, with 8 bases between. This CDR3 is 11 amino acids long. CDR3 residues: CASRRADTQYF. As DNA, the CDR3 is TGTGCCAGTCGGCGGGCAGATACGCAGTATTTT.

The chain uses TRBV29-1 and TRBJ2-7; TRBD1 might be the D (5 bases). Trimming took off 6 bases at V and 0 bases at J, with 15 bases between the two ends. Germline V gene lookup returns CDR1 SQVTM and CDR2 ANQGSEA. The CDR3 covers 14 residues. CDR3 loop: CSVDSRFHSYEQYF. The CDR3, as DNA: TGCAGCGTAGACAGCCGGTTTCACTCCTACGAGCAGTACTTC.

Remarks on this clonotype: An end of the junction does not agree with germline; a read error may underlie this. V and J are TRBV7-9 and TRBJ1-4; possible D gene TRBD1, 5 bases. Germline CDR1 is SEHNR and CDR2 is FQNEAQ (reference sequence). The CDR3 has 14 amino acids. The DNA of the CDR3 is TGTGCCAGCAGGTTAGGGGATAGGCACCGTGTACTGTTTTTT. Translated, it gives CASRLGDRHRVLFF.

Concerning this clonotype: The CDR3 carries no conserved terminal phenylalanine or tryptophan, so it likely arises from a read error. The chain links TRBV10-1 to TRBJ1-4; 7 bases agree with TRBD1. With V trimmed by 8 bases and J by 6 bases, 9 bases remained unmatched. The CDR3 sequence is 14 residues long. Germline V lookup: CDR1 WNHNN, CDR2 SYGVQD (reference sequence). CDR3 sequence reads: CASGGGGSDEKLFS. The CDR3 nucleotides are TGCGCCAGCGGTGGAGGGGGCTCGGATGAAAAACTGTTTTCT.

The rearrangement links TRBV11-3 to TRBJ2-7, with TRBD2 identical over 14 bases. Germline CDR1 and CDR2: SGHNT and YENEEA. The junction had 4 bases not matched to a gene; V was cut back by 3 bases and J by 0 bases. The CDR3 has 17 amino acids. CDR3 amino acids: CASSFWTSGRFSYEQYF. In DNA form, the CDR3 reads TGTGCCAGCAGCTTCTGGACTAGCGGGAGGTTCTCCTACGAGCAGTACTTC.

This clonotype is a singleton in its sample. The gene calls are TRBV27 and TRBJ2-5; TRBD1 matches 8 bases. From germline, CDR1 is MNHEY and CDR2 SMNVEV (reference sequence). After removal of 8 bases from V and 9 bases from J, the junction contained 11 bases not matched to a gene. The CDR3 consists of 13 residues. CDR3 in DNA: TGTGCCAGCGAATCAGGGGGCAATCAGCCCCAGTACTTC. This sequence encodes CASESGGNQPQYF.

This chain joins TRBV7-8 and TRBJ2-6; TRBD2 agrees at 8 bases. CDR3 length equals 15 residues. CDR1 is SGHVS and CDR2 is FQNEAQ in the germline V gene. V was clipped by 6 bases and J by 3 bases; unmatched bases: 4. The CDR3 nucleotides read TGTGCCAGCAGAAAGACTAGCGTTGGGGCCAACGTCCTGACTTTC. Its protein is CASRKTSVGANVLTF.